This TCR beta chain comes out of a study of T-cell memory formation after mild COVID-19 (dated by TCRdb to about 2021). For the study in its entirety: TCR sequence clusters from the two donors were found to be largely donor specific. The cohort comprised two young, previously healthy adult volunteers, one female and one male. In a couple of donors, T-cell clones that expanded and contracted after mild COVID-19 were tracked by sequencing TCRalpha and TCRbeta repertoires over time. What the research found in general, with its limitations: Clones contracting from day 15 to 85 had balanced CD4/CD8 phenotypes, while a second wave expanding from day 15 to 37 was biased towards CD4+. Some responding clones were detected in pre-infection memory, suggesting pre-existing cross-reactive memory T cells joined the SARS-CoV-2 response. The second-wave clones that peaked on day 37 were not confirmed to be SARS-CoV-2 specific. The study included only a couple of mild cases, and larger cohorts that include severe cases with pre-infection samples were judged to be necessary. Contracting CD4+ clones were found mainly in CM and EM memory subsets, while CD8+ clones were enriched in EMRA.

Ficoll-Paque density gradient centrifugation was the method used to isolate PBMCs. The CDR3 runs 12 amino acids, cysteine and phenylalanine included. Of all the DNA, just the CDR3 is kept, 36 bases in frame from base 1. CDR1 and CDR2 are drawn from the germline V gene: MNHNS, SASEGT. Reads for this sample came from an Illumina NovaSeq 6000. cDNA libraries for TCRalpha and TCRbeta were prepared by 5'RACE using constant-segment primers, with sample barcodes and unique molecular identifiers added. RNA was extracted from every sample with Trizol reagent. Amplification of the libraries took two PCR steps, and the second step added a second sample barcode plus Illumina TruSeq adapters. Sequencing of the libraries was done on an Illumina NovaSeq, producing 2 x 150 bp paired-end reads. For the original study's pipeline: Demultiplexing of reads and collapsing into UMI-guided consensus sequences were performed with migec v1.2.7. Using mixcr v2.1.11, UMI consensuses were aligned to TRA and TRB V and J templates and then assembled into clonotypes. A clonotype was counted as expanded or contracted only when both edgeR and NoisET called the clonotype significant, with the noise models trained on biological replicates. For edgeR calls, the thresholds were a false discovery rate-adjusted p below 0.01 and a log2 fold-change of 1. As an exploratory analysis of dynamics, max-normalized trajectories of the 1000 most abundant clonotypes were examined with PCA combined with hierarchical clustering. The CD4 or CD8 phenotype of responding clones was assigned using the separately sequenced CD4+ and CD8+ repertoires. TCRdb reprocessed the public reads (quality trimming at Q25 with fastp, clone calling with MiXCR) and kept in-frame beta chains. Each CDR3 protein appears once, grouped with its most common genes and DNA. These V and J calls are TCRdb output, not the study's own analysis. The table for this sample lists around 320,000 distinct CDR3 sequences; around 27% of them were counted only once. Roughly 13% of the sample lies in the top ten.

This clonotype was seen only a few times. No antigen is known for it. No base-level quality is on record; no much larger clone is a single base apart. Sequenced input: PBMCs or a T cell subset sorted from them (not recorded which). The sequence was obtained from an adult woman who had mild COVID-19 (a few samples of this study predate the infection). The sample titles of this study are shuffled in the database, so cell type and time point are left out; the donor was told from shared clones. The receptor chain draws on TRBV6-1 and TRBJ1-4, with no reliable assignment of the D segment. The J call is in doubt because the DNA end fits TRBJ2-2 better. The bases are TGTGCCAGCAGTGAAGCATGGAGGGAGCTGTTTTTT. This codes for CASSEAWRELFF.